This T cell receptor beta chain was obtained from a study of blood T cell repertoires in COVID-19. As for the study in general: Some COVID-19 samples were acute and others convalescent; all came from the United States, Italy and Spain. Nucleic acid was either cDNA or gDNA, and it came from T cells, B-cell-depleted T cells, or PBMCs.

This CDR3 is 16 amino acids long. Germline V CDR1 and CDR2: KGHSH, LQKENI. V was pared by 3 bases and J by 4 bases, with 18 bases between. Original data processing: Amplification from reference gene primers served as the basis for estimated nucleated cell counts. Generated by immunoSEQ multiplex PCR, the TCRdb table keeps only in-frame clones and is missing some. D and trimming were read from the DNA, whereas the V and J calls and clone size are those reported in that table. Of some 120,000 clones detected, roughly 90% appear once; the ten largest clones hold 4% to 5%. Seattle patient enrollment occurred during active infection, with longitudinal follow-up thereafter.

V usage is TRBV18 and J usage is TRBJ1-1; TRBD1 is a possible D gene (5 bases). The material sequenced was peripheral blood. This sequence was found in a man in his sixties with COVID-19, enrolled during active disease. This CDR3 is CASSPGEERFPTEAFF. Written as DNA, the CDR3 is TGTGCCAGCTCACCGGGGGAGGAGAGGTTCCCCACTGAAGCTTTCTTT.